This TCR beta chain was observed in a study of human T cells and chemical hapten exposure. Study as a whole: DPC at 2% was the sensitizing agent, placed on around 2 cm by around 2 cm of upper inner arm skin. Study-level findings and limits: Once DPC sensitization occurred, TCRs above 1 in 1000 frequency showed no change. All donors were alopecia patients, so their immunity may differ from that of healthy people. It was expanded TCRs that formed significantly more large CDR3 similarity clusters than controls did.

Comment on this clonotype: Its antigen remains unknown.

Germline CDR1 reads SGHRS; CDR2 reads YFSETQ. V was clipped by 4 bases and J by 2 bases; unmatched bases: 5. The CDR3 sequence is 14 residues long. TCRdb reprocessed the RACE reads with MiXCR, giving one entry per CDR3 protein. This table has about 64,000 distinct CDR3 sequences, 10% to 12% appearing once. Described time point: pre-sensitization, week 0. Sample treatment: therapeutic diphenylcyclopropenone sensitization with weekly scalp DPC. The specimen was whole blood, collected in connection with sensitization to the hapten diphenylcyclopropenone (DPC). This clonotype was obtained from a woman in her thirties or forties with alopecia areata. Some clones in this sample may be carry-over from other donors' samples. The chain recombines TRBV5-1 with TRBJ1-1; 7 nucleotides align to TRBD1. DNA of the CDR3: TGCGCCAGCAGCCTAAGGACAGGAAACACTGAAGCTTTCTTT. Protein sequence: CASSLRTGNTEAFF. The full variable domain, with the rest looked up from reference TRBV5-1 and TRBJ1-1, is KAGVTQTPRYLIKTRGQQVTLSCSPISGHRSVSWYQQTPGQGLQFLFEYFSETQRNKGNFPGRFSGRQFSNSRSEMNVSTLELGDSALYLCASSLRTGNTEAFFGQGTRLTVV.